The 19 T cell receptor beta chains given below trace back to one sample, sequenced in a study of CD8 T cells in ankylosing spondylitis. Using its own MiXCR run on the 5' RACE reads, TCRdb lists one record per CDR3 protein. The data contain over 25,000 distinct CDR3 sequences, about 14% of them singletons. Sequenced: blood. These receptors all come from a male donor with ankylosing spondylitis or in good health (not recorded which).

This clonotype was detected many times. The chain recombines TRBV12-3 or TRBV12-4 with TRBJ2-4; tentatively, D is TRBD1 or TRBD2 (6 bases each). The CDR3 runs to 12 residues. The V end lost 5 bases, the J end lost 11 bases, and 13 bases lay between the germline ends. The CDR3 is CASSTGTSFQYF. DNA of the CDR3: TGTGCCAGCAGTACAGGGACTTCCTTTCAGTACTTC.

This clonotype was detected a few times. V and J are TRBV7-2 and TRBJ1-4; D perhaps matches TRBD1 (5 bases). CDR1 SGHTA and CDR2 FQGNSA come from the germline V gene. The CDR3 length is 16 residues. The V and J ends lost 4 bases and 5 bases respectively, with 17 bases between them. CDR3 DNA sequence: TGTGCCAGCAGCTCCAACCCAACAGGATTCAATGAAAAACTGTTTTTT. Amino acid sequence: CASSSNPTGFNEKLFF.

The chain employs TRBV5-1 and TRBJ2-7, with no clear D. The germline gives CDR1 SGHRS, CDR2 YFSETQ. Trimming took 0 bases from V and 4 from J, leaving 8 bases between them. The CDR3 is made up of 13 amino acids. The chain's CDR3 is CASSLELGYEQYV. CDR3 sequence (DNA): TGCGCCAGCAGCTTGGAGCTGGGTTACGAGCAGTACGTC.

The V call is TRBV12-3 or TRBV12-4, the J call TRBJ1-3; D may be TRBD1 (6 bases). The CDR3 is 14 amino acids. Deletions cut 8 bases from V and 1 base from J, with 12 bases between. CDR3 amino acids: CASWGQASGNTIYF. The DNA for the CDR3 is TGTGCCAGCTGGGGGCAGGCGTCTGGAAACACCATATATTTT.

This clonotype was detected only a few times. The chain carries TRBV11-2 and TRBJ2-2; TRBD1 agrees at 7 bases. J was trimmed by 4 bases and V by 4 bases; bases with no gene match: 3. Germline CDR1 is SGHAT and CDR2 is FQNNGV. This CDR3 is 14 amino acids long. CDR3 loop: CASSSYRGTGELFF. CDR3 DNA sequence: TGTGCCAGCAGCTCGTACAGGGGCACCGGGGAGCTGTTTTTT. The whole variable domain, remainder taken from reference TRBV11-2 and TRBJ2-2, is EAGVAQSPRYKIIEKRQSVAFWCNPISGHATLYWYQQILGQGPKLLIQFQNNGVVDDSQLPKDRFSAERLKGVDSTLKIQPAKLEDSAVYLCASSSYRGTGELFFGEGSRLTVL.

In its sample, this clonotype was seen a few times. CDR3 bases: TGTGCCAGCAGACCGAAGGGGGCTACTGAAGCTTTCTTT. It specifies CASRPKGATEAFF. The V and J genes are TRBV12-3 or TRBV12-4 and TRBJ1-1, with 7 bases lining up with TRBD1. The CDR3 covers 13 residues. After removal of 6 bases from V and 5 bases from J, the junction contained 6 bases not matched to a gene.

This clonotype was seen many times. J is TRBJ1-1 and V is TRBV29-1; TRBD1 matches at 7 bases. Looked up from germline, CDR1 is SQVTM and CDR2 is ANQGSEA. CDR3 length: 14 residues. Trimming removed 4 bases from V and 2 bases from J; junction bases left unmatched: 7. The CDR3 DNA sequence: TGCAGCGTTGTAAAGACAGGGATAAACACTGAAGCTTTCTTT. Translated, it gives CSVVKTGINTEAFF.

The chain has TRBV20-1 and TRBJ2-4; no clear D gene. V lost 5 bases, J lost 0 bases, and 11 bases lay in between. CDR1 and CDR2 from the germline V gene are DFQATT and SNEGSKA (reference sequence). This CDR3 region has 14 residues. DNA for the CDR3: TGCAGTGCTCTCCGGGCCGTAGCCAAAAACATTCAGTACTTC. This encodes CSALRAVAKNIQYF.

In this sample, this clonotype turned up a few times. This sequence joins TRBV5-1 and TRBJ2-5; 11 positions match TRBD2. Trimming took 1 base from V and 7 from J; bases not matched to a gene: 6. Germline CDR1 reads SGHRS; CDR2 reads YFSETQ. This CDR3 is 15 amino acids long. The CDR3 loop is CASSLSTSGTGTQYF. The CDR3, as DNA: TGCGCCAGCAGCTTGTCGACTAGCGGGACCGGGACCCAGTACTTC.

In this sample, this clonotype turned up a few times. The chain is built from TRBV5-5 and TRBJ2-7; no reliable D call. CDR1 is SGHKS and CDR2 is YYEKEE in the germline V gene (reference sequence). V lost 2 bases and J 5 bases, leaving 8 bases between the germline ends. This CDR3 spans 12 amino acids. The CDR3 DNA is TGTGCCAGCAGCTTCGTCAGTGACGAGCAGTACTTC. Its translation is CASSFVSDEQYF.

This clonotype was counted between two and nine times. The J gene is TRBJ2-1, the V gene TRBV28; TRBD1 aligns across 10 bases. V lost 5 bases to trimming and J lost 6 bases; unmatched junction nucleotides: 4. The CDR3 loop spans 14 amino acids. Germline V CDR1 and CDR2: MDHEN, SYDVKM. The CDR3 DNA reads TGTGCCAGCAGTAGGACAGGGGGTCTCAATGAGCAGTTCTTC. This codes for CASSRTGGLNEQFF.

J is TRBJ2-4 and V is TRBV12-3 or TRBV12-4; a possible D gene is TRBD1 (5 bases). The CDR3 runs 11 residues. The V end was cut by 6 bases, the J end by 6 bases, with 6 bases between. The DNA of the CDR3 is TGTGCCAGCAGCAGGGTAAACATTCAGTACTTC. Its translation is CASSRVNIQYF.

The CDR3 sequence is CASSQRREAFF. The CDR3 coding sequence is TGTGCCAGCAGCCAACGCAGGGAAGCTTTCTTT. The rearrangement joins TRBV28 to TRBJ1-1; D is undetermined. This CDR3 region has 11 residues. Germline V gene lookup returns CDR1 MDHEN and CDR2 SYDVKM. V lost 6 bases and J 8 bases, leaving 10 bases between the germline ends.

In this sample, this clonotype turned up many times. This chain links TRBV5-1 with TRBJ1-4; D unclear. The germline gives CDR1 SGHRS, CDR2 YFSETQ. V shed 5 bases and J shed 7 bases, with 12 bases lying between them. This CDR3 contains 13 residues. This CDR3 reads CASSARGAEKLFF. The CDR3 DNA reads TGCGCCAGCAGTGCACGGGGAGCTGAAAAACTGTTTTTT. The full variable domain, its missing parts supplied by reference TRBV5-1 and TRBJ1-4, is KAGVTQTPRYLIKTRGQQVTLSCSPISGHRSVSWYQQTPGQGLQFLFEYFSETQRNKGNFPGRFSGRQFSNSRSEMNVSTLELGDSALYLCASSARGAEKLFFGSGTQLSVL.

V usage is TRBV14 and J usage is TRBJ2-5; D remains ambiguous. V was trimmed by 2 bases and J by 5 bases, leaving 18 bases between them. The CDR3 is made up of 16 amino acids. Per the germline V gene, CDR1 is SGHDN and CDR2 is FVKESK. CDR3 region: CASSQRQDPKGETQYF. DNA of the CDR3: TGTGCCAGCAGCCAACGTCAAGACCCAAAAGGGGAGACCCAGTACTTC.

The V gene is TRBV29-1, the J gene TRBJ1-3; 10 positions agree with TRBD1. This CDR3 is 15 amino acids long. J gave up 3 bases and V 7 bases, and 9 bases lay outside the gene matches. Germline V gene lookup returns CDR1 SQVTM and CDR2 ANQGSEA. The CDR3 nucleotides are TGCAGCGGGTCTATTGGACAGGGGGTTGGAAACACCATATATTTT. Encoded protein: CSGSIGQGVGNTIYF. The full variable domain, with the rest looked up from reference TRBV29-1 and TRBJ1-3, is SAVISQKPSRDICQRGTSLTIQCQVDSQVTMMFWYRQQPGQSLTLIATANQGSEATYESGFVIDKFPISRPNLTFSTLTVSNMSPEDSSIYLCSGSIGQGVGNTIYFGEGSWLTVV.

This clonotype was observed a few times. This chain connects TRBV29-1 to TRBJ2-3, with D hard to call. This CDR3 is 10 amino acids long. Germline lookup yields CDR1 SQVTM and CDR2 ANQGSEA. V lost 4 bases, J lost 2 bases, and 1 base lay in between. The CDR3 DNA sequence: TGCAGCGTTGTCACAGATACGCAGTATTTT. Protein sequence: CSVVTDTQYF.

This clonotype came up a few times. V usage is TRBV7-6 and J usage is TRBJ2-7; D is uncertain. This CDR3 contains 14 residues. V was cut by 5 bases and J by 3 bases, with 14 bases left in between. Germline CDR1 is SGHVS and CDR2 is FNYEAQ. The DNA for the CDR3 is TGTGCCAGCAGCCCCCTCCTGAACCTCTACGAGCAGTACTTC. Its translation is CASSPLLNLYEQYF. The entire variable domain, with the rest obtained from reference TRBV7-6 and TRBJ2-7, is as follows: GAGVSQSPRYKVTKRGQDVALRCDPISGHVSLYWYRQALGQGPEFLTYFNYEAQQDKSGLPNDRFSAERPEGSISTLTIQRTEQRDSAMYRCASSPLLNLYEQYFGPGTRLTVT.

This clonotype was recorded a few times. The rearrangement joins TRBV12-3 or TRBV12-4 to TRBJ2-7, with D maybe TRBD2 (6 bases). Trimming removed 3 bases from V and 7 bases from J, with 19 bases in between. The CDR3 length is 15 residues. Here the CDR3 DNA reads TGTGCCAGCAGTTTCCCCACGGGGGTAGGGAGAGAGCAGTACTTC. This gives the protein CASSFPTGVGREQYF.